The 4 T cell receptor beta chains below were found in one sample sequenced in a study of response to subunit inactivated influenza vaccine. TCRdb fed the RT-PCR reads into MiXCR, producing one record per CDR3 protein. The sample contains around 570,000 distinct CDR3 sequences, about 7.6% of which appear only once. Sequences were derived from PBMCs from blood, sampled around 25 months after vaccination. These receptors were taken from a man in his fifties or sixties who received an inactivated influenza vaccine.

This clonotype was seen more than once but under ten times. The chain combines TRBV20-1 with TRBJ2-5; 9 bases agree with TRBD2. CDR1 and CDR2 from the germline V gene are DFQATT and SNEGSKA (reference sequence). This CDR3 spans 16 amino acids. Losses at the gene ends were 3 bases for V and 6 bases for J; bases not matched to a gene: 14. The CDR3 reads CSASVAGGPEWKTQYF. DNA for the CDR3: TGCAGTGCTAGTGTTGCGGGAGGGCCGGAATGGAAGACCCAGTACTTC.

The sample holds many counts of this clonotype. The chain joins TRBV7-2 to TRBJ2-3; the D is unclear. The CDR3 covers 14 residues. V was trimmed by 4 bases and J by 2 bases, leaving 10 bases between them. The germline V gene encodes CDR1 SGHTA and CDR2 FQGNSA. Here the CDR3 reads CASSYGLTTDTQYF. CDR3 in DNA: TGTGCCAGCAGCTACGGGTTAACCACAGATACGCAGTATTTT.

This clonotype showed up many times. The chain uses TRBV7-8 and TRBJ2-7; maybe TRBD1 (6 bases). Per the germline V gene, CDR1 is SGHVS and CDR2 is FQNEAQ. V dropped 4 bases and J dropped 2 bases, with 12 bases sitting between them. The CDR3 has 14 amino acids. The DNA of the CDR3 is TGTGCCAGCAGCTCGTACAGGGTCACCTACGAGCAGTACTTC. Protein sequence: CASSSYRVTYEQYF.

The V gene is TRBV9, the J gene TRBJ1-1, with D unclear. Germline CDR1 reads SGDLS; CDR2 reads YYNGEE. The CDR3 runs 13 residues. V was cut by 2 bases and J by 1 base, with 6 bases left in between. CDR3 coding DNA: TGTGCCAGCAGCGTGTTTTGGAACACTGAAGCTTTCTTT. Its protein is CASSVFWNTEAFF.